This T cell receptor (beta chain) was captured by sequencing in a study of blood T cell repertoires in COVID-19. Study information: Sites across the United States, Italy and Spain contributed samples from acute and convalescent COVID-19.

Study members were between about 18 and 95 years old and lived in roughly 24 US regions. Clinical history reported by participants formed the basis on which cohorts were assigned. Symptom resolution, clearance, or two negative PCRs marked the recovered donors of Cohort 3. V was pared by 7 bases and J by 4 bases, with 10 bases between. CDR3 length equals 12 residues. Germline V gives CDR1 LNHDA, CDR2 SQIVND (reference sequence). TCRdb's copy holds only in-frame clones and misses some; the assay was immunoSEQ multiplex PCR. The data show around 290,000 clones, around nine tenths seen once. This receptor was taken from a woman aged 18 to 35 who had recovered from COVID-19. Material: PBMCs or T cells enriched from blood (not recorded which). The chain couples TRBV19 to TRBJ1-1; no firm D call. The chain's CDR3 is CASTSRRTEAFF. The CDR3 DNA reads TGTGCCAGTACATCGCGTCGCACTGAAGCTTTCTTT.